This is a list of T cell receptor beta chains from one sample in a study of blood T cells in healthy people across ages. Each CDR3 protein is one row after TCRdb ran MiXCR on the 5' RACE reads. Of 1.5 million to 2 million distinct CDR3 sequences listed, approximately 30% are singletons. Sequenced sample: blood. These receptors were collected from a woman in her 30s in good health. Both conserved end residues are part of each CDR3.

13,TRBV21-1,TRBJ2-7,CASSIRTPNEQYF
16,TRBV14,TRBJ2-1,CASSQSGLAGPVEQFF
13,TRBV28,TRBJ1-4,CASSPGQSEKLFF
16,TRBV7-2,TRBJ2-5,CASSLGGWGIQETQYF
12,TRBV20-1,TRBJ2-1,CSAREGGAGQFF
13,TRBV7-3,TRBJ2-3,CASSLGVWHTQYF
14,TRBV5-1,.,CASSFGTGNCEQYF
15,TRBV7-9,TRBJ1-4,CASSLGQGANEKLFF
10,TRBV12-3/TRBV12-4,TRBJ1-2,CASTRGAHTF
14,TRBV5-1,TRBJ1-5,CASSTGTAGQPQHF
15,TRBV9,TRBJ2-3,CASSVVGTLLDTQYF
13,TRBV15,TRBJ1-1,CATSSSRGLEAFF
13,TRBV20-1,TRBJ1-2,CSARDTSNYGYTF
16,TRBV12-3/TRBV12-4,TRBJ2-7,CASRGAGGDSFYEQYF
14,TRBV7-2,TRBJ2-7,CASSSRGTGEEQYF
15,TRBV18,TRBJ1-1,CASSPAGLGYTEAFF
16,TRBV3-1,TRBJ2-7,CASSQTPSLNSYEQYF
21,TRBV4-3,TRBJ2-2,CASSQETGLSLGLGGTGELFF
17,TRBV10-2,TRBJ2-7,CASSEGGRAGISYEQYF
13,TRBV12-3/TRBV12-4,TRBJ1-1,CANYKGGGRVAFF
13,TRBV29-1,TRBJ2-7,CSVVPRASYEQYF
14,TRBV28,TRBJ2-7,CASSMRGPTYEQYF
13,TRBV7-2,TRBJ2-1,CVSSSASYNEQFF
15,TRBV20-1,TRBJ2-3,CSASRGLGATDTQYF
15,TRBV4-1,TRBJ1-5,CASSQGGRKNQPQHF
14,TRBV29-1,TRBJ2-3,CSVEGVGVKDTQYF
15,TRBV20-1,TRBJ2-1,CSARSDSGRDNEQFF
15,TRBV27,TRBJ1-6,CASSDTETVNSPLHF
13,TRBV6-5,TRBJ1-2,CASSSSGGNGYTF
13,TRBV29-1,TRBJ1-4,CSVGYTTNEKLFF
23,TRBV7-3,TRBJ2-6,CASSSRLGQADKQGGSGANVLTF
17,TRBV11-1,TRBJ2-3,CASSPRTSGLLKNTQYF
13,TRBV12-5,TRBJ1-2,CASGSWTGGGYTF
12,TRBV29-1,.,CSVEDSTETQYF
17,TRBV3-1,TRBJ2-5,CASSQRLGMGAQETQYF
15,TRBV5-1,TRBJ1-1,CASTDIRGLPSEAFF
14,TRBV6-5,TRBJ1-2,CASSRGRRNYGYTF
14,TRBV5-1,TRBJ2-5,CASSTGQHQETQYF
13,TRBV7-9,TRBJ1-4,CASSASSVEKLFF
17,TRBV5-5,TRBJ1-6,CASSLDPQVLYNSPLHF
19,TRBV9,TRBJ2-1,CASSVWPMGGGFSYNEQFF
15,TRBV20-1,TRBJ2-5,CSAHYSLAGEGEQYF
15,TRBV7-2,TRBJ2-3,CASSGTYLSTYTQYF
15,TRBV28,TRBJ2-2,CASSTTGGPSGELFF
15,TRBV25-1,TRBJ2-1,CASSEISGRGNEQFF
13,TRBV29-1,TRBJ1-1,CSVAPGRSSEAFF
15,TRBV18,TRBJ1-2,CASSPKGALNYGYTF
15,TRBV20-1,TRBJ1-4,CSARERRWGEEKLFF
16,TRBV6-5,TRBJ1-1,CASSYGGVGMNTEAFF
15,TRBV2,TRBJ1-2,CASRPGTGTNYGYTF
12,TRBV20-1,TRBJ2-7,CSAPSGTDEQYF
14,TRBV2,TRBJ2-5,CASSDPGAQETQYF
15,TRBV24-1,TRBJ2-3,CATSDRTERVDTQYF
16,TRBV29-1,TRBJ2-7,CSVEAAGTSVSYEQYF